This T cell receptor beta chain was recorded in a study of blood T cells in healthy people across ages. General study points: Age advanced and TCR beta diversity per million T cells fell, roughly linearly. PBMCs went unsorted, and a conclusive naive versus antigen-experienced comparison was therefore prevented.

The CDR3 length is 15 residues. Germline lookup yields CDR1 SEHNR and CDR2 FQNEAQ (reference sequence). Trimming pared 2 bases from V and 1 base from J, leaving 9 bases between. Remarks on this clonotype: Its target is unknown.

For the second PCR, which ran for about 6 to 12 cycles, a sample-barcoded 5' primer and a J-beta primer mix were used. Unique molecular identifiers of 12 random nucleotides labeled each cDNA. MiXCR, run by TCRdb on the 5' RACE reads, gives a single entry per CDR3 protein. The sample shows about 630,000 distinct CDR3 sequences, over 20% of them seen only once. The chain uses TRBV7-9 and TRBJ1-3; possible D gene TRBD1, 6 bases. This receptor was obtained from a man between 65 and 79 years old in good health. The sequenced sample consisted of blood. CDR3 sequence reads: CASSLHGTSGNTIYF. The CDR3 nucleotides are TGTGCCAGCAGCTTACATGGGACATCTGGAAACACCATATATTTT.